Reported below is one T cell receptor (beta chain). What it recognizes is unknown. The sample comes from a study of cytomegalovirus exposure and HLA in healthy donors. Study observations and caveats: Published work reported that the classifier diagnosed cytomegalovirus status with high specificity and sensitivity.

TCRdb keeps only in-frame clones here, not all; method: immunoSEQ multiplex PCR. This sample has about 360,000 clones, with roughly 90% found just once. Separation from the roughly 670-subject first cohort characterized the approximately 120-subject validation cohort, to which the donors belonged. The CDR3 consists of 14 residues. CDR1 is SGDLS, CDR2 YYNGEE, per germline. Trimming removed 0 bases at V and 0 bases at J, with 4 bases between. The chain uses TRBV9 and TRBJ2-1; no firm D call. The sequencing input was PBMCs. The receptor was derived from a young woman in good health and CMV-seronegative. The DNA for the CDR3 is TGTGCCAGCAGCGTAGACAGCTCCTACAATGAGCAGTTCTTC. Amino acid sequence: CASSVDSSYNEQFF.